One T cell receptor (beta chain) is described in this entry. As processed by the authors: Amplification of reference gene primers provided the estimated nucleated cell counts. Profiling relied on immunoSEQ multiplex PCR, and the TCRdb table lists in-frame clones only, not all of them. Clonal size and the V and J genes are those of that table, whereas D and trimming came from the DNA. The table includes approximately 260,000 clones, 80% to 90% detected once. This sample stems from a study of blood T cell repertoires in COVID-19. Study-wide background: COVID-19 samples collected from the United States, Italy and Spain covered acute and convalescent phases. PBMCs, B-cell-depleted T cells, or T cells provided the cDNA or gDNA that made up the material.

This CDR3 has 15 residues. Per germline, CDR1 SGHTS and CDR2 YDEGEE. The V and J ends lost 7 bases and 4 bases respectively, with 18 bases between them. This clonotype was obtained from a woman in her 70s with acute or convalescent COVID-19. V and J are TRBV5-8 and TRBJ1-5; perhaps TRBD1 as D (6 bases). The specimen was peripheral blood. The CDR3 protein is CASVPGDQVNQPQHF. CDR3 DNA sequence: TGTGCCAGCGTTCCAGGGGATCAGGTTAATCAGCCCCAGCATTTT.